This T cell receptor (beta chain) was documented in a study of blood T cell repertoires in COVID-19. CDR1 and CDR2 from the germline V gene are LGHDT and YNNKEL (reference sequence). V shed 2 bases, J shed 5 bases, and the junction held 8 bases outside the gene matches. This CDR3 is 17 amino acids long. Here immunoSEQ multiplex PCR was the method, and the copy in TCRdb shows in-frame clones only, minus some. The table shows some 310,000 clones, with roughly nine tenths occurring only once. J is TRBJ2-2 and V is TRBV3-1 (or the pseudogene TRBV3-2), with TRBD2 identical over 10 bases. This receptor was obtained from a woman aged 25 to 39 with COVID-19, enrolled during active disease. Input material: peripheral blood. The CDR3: CASSQHSSGSSTGELFF. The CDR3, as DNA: TGTGCCAGCAGCCAACACTCTAGCGGGAGTAGTACCGGGGAGCTGTTTTTT.